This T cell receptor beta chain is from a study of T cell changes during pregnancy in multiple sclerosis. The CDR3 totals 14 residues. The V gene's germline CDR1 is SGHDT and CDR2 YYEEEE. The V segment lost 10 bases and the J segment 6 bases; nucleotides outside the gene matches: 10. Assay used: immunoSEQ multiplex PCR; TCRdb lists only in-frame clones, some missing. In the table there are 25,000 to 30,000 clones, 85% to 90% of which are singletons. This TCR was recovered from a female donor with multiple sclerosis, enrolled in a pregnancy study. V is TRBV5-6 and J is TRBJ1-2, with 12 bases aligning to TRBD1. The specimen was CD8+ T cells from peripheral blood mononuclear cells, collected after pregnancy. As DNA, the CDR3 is TGTGCCTCATTTTCCCGGGACAGGGGGCATGGCTACACCTTC. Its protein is CASFSRDRGHGYTF.